This TCR beta chain emerged from a study of cytomegalovirus exposure and HLA in healthy donors. Study results and limitations: Researchers counted approximately 160 TCR beta chains as cytomegalovirus-associated. When analyzed later, the rates of TCR association showed variation by HLA locus, with DRB1 the most and HLA-C the fewest.

This clone showed up just once. Its antigen remains unknown. The length of the CDR3 is 16 residues. In germline, CDR1 is MNHNY, CDR2 SVGAGI (reference sequence). V was shortened by 6 bases and J by 2 bases, with 16 bases between the two germline ends. PCR used 60 Vbeta primers and 13 Jbeta primers. Only in-frame clones appear in the TCRdb table, and some are missing; sequencing was by immunoSEQ multiplex PCR. The profile covers about 83,000 clones, with about 79% appearing a single time and under 7% taken by the ten largest. The clonotype was recovered from a man younger than 35 in good health and CMV-seropositive. The genes are TRBV6-6 and TRBJ2-2, with a tentative D call TRBD1 (5 bases). Sequencing used PBMCs. The CDR3 is CASRVQARGNTGELFF. DNA for the CDR3: TGTGCCAGCAGGGTGCAGGCAAGGGGTAACACCGGGGAGCTGTTTTTT.